This is a list of T cell receptor beta chains from one sample in a study of OX40 agonist ivuxolimab in advanced cancers. Sequencing was performed with immunoSEQ multiplex PCR; in TCRdb, only in-frame clones are kept and a portion is missing. Here the sample spans some 20,000 clones, 82% being singletons. Sequencing was performed on CD4+ or CD8+ T cells sorted from blood, taken in a trial of the OX40 agonist ivuxolimab. These receptors all stem from an adult with an advanced solid tumor such as melanoma, head and neck, liver or kidney cancer. Each CDR3 is given with its conserved first and last residue. The D gene is left open where the match is weak. Clone size is given for some rows only: seen once, a few or many times, or a class if the clone is expanded.

D gene,J gene,V gene,clone size,CDR3 DNA,CDR3 protein
NA,TRBJ1-1,TRBV14,NA,TGTGCCAGCAGCCCCGGGACGCTCTGGGGGAACACTGAAGCTTTCTTT,CASSPGTLWGNTEAFF
TRBD1,TRBJ2-2,TRBV25-1,NA,TGTGCCAGCGGAGGGACAGGGGGCATAACCGGGGAGCTGTTTTTT,CASGGTGGITGELFF
NA,TRBJ2-1,TRBV7-2,NA,TGTGCCAGCAGCTTAGTGTATGAGCAGTTCTTC,CASSLVYEQFF
NA,TRBJ2-1,TRBV5-4,NA,TGTGCCAGCAGCTTGGACAGCCACAATGAGCAGTTCTTC,CASSLDSHNEQFF
NA,TRBJ1-1,TRBV18,medium-sized,TGTGCCAGCTCACCACAATCGTCGACGGAGGCGGCTGAAGCTTTCTTT,CASSPQSSTEAAEAFF
TRBD2,TRBJ2-1,TRBV7-3,NA,TGTGCCAGCAGCTTAATGGGACTAGCGGGGAACAATGAGCAGTTCTTC,CASSLMGLAGNNEQFF
TRBD2,TRBJ2-1,TRBV5-1,NA,TGCGCCAGCAGCTTGCGTAGCGGGCTAGGCAATGAGCAGTTCTTC,CASSLRSGLGNEQFF
TRBD1,TRBJ1-6,TRBV27,NA,TGTGCCAGCAGTCCCCTCGCTCGACAGGGGGCGAATTCACCCCTCCACTTT,CASSPLARQGANSPLHF
TRBD1,TRBJ1-2,TRBV27,NA,TGTGCCAGCAGCCCAGGGACAGCAGCTAACTATGGCTACACCTTC,CASSPGTAANYGYTF
TRBD1,TRBJ1-5,TRBV18,few,TGTGCCAGCTCAGAGGGGACAGTCAATCAGCCCCAGCATTTT,CASSEGTVNQPQHF
TRBD2,TRBJ2-7,TRBV6-6,NA,TGTGCCAGCAGTAGATCCGGGAGGCCGCAGTACTTC,CASSRSGRPQYF
NA,TRBJ2-2,TRBV7-8,NA,TGTGCCAGCAGCTTGCGGACAGTCGGCACCGGGGAGCTGTTTTTT,CASSLRTVGTGELFF
NA,TRBJ1-6,TRBV4-3,NA,TGCGCCAGCAGCCAAGATTTGGTACAGGTTAATTCACCCCTCCACTTT,CASSQDLVQVNSPLHF
NA,TRBJ1-2,TRBV2,NA,TGTGCCAGCATAGCAGGTTTTGCTTTAGGTGGCTACACCTTC,CASIAGFALGGYTF
TRBD1,TRBJ1-1,TRBV12-5,NA,TGTGCTAGTGGTCAGACAGGGGCGGCCACTGAAGCTTTCTTT,CASGQTGAATEAFF
TRBD1,TRBJ1-2,TRBV10-1,once,TGCGCCAGCAGTGAGGACAGGGCCTATGGCTACACCTTC,CASSEDRAYGYTF
NA,TRBJ1-3,TRBV15,few,TGTGCCACCAGCAGAGATCTCTACGCCTCTGGAAACACCATATATTTT,CATSRDLYASGNTIYF
TRBD1,TRBJ2-7,TRBV7-2,NA,TGTGCCAGCAGCCGGCCTACAGGGGGCAGGGCCTACGAGCAGTACTTC,CASSRPTGGRAYEQYF
NA,TRBJ2-5,TRBV2,NA,TGTGCCAGCAATATACAGGGAGGGCAAGAGACCCAGTACTTC,CASNIQGGQETQYF
NA,TRBJ1-3,TRBV7-9,NA,TGTGCCAGCAGCTTAGGCCAGTCAAACACCATATATTTT,CASSLGQSNTIYF
NA,TRBJ1-3,TRBV7-2,few,TGTGCCAGCAGCTTCAGCGTGGGATACACCATATATTTT,CASSFSVGYTIYF
NA,TRBJ1-5,TRBV19,NA,TGTGCCAGTACTACCGGGACTACTAATCAGCCCCAGCATTTT,CASTTGTTNQPQHF
TRBD2,TRBJ2-5,TRBV18,NA,TGTGCCAGCTCAGGCGGACTAGCACAGGAGACCCAGTACTTC,CASSGGLAQETQYF
NA,TRBJ1-2,TRBV18,NA,TGTGCCAGCTCAGCCCAGGGGAACTATGGCTACACCTTC,CASSAQGNYGYTF
NA,TRBJ2-7,TRBV10-3,NA,TGTGCCATCAGTGGTACTAGCACCTACGAGCAGTACTTC,CAISGTSTYEQYF
TRBD1,TRBJ2-7,TRBV7-9,NA,TGTGCCAGCAGCCGAGCCGGACAGGGGTACGAGCAGTACTTC,CASSRAGQGYEQYF
NA,TRBJ1-2,TRBV29-1,NA,TGCAGCGTTGACGGTGGAAACTATGGCTACACCTTC,CSVDGGNYGYTF
TRBD1,TRBJ2-1,TRBV19,NA,TGTGCCAGTAGTCGCGGGACAGGGTACAATGAGCAGTTCTTC,CASSRGTGYNEQFF
NA,TRBJ1-5,TRBV2,NA,TGTGCCAGCAGTAGGCAGGAAATGGGAAATCAGCCCCAGCATTTT,CASSRQEMGNQPQHF
TRBD2,TRBJ2-1,TRBV7-8,once,TGTGCCAGCAGCCCCACCGGGACTAGCGGGAGTTATGAGCAGTTCTTC,CASSPTGTSGSYEQFF
TRBD1,TRBJ1-5,TRBV6-1,NA,TGTGCCAGCAGTCTGACAGGGGGCAATCAGCCCCAGCATTTT,CASSLTGGNQPQHF
NA,TRBJ1-2,TRBV10-3,NA,TGTGCCATCAGTTTTTCGGGGGATGGCTACACCTTC,CAISFSGDGYTF
NA,TRBJ2-5,TRBV5-4,NA,TGTGCCAGCAGCTCACAGCGAGGGGAGGAGACCCAGTACTTC,CASSSQRGEETQYF
TRBD2,TRBJ2-5,TRBV5-1,NA,TGCGCCAGCAGCAGGGCCGGGAGGGATGAGACCCAGTACTTC,CASSRAGRDETQYF
TRBD1,TRBJ1-1,TRBV7-2,NA,TGTGCCAGCAGCGGACAACAGGGGCCTCTCACTGAAGCTTTCTTT,CASSGQQGPLTEAFF
NA,TRBJ2-1,TRBV28,NA,TGTGCCAGCAGTTTAGGTTCCTACAATGAGCAGTTCTTC,CASSLGSYNEQFF
NA,TRBJ1-4,TRBV7-9,NA,TGTGCCAGCAGCTTACCCTCGAGCACTAATGAAAAACTGTTTTTT,CASSLPSSTNEKLFF
TRBD1,TRBJ1-2,TRBV28,NA,TGTGCCAGCAATCCACAGGGGGCCCGCTATGGCTACACCTTC,CASNPQGARYGYTF
TRBD2,TRBJ2-5,TRBV18,NA,TGTGCCAGCTCGCCGACTAGCATCGAAGAGACCCAGTACTTC,CASSPTSIEETQYF
TRBD1,TRBJ1-1,TRBV28,NA,TGTGCCAGCAGTCCCTGGGACAGGGACACTGAAGCTTTCTTT,CASSPWDRDTEAFF
NA,TRBJ2-7,TRBV11-2,few,TGTGCCAGCAGCTTAGGAGTTCGATCCTCCTACGAGCAGTACTTC,CASSLGVRSSYEQYF
NA,TRBJ2-1,TRBV10-3,NA,TGTGCCATCAGTGAGTCGGGGCGGGTAACCTACAATGAGCAGTTCTTC,CAISESGRVTYNEQFF
TRBD1,TRBJ1-1,TRBV19,NA,TGTGCCAGTAGTCCGGTAGACAGGGTGGGGACTGAAGCTTTCTTT,CASSPVDRVGTEAFF
NA,TRBJ1-2,TRBV20-1,NA,TGCAGTGCTAGTCTTGTCTGGGGTGCACCCTTC,CSASLVWGAPF
NA,TRBJ2-2,TRBV28,NA,TGTGCCAGCAGTTTGTGGGGACTGCTCCAGACCGCGAACACCGGGGAGCTGTTTTTT,CASSLWGLLQTANTGELFF
NA,TRBJ2-1,TRBV27,NA,TGTGCCAGCAGTTTATCGCGGTTCAGACACAATGAGCAGTTCTTC,CASSLSRFRHNEQFF
NA,TRBJ2-1,TRBV7-2,NA,TGTGCCAGCAGCTTAGTAGGGCCATTTAACAATGAGCAGTTCTTC,CASSLVGPFNNEQFF
NA,TRBJ1-2,TRBV7-6,NA,TGTGCCAGCAGCTTAGCGGGGACAACGGGTACGAGCTACACCTTC,CASSLAGTTGTSYTF
TRBD1,TRBJ1-2,TRBV6-5,NA,TGTGCCAGCAGTTACAGCGAAGACAGGGGTGGCTACACCTTC,CASSYSEDRGGYTF
NA,TRBJ1-1,TRBV2,few,TGTGCCAGCAGTTTTTTGGGCTTGTCTGAAGCTTTCTTT,CASSFLGLSEAFF
NA,TRBJ1-1,TRBV11-2,NA,TGTGCCAGCAGCTTATGGCAGGCGAACACTGAAGCTTTCTTT,CASSLWQANTEAFF
TRBD2,TRBJ2-7,TRBV28,NA,TGTGCCAGCAGGGGGGGACTAGCGGGAGAATCCTACGAGCAGTACTTC,CASRGGLAGESYEQYF
NA,TRBJ2-3,TRBV29-1,once,TGCAGCGTTGGGCGGGGTACAGATACGCAGTATTTT,CSVGRGTDTQYF